A single sample is the source of the 14 T cell receptor beta chains below, sequenced in a study of regulatory T cells in long-lasting Graves disease. CDR3-region Arm-PCR and iRepertoire HTBI primers produced the TCR beta libraries. TCRdb called the multiplex PCR reads again in MiXCR, with one record for every CDR3 protein. Found here are some 330,000 distinct CDR3 sequences, less than 30% of them singletons; the top ten hold approximately 30%. Indicated time point: persistent/refractory GD, antithyroid drugs over 5 years with positive TRAb. PBMC-derived RNA was used for the TCR library. This sample comprised peripheral blood mononuclear cells (PBMCs), obtained when the disease was refractory, from a patient treated with antithyroid drugs. These receptors were obtained from a woman between 40 and 55 years old with Graves disease.

This clonotype was detected many times. The gene calls are TRBV29-1 and TRBJ1-1; D remains ambiguous. The ends were cut back, 4 bases at V and 5 bases at J, with 11 bases in the middle. From germline, CDR1 is SQVTM and CDR2 ANQGSEA. This CDR3 has 12 amino acids. Here the CDR3 reads CSVVHSTTEAFF. The CDR3 DNA is TGCAGCGTTGTGCACAGTACAACTGAAGCTTTCTTT.

This clonotype turned up a few times. The V gene is TRBV28, the J gene TRBJ2-1; 7 bases align to TRBD2. Trimming cost V 6 bases and J 3 bases; bases outside gene matches: 14. The CDR3 spans 17 residues. Germline loops: CDR1 MDHEN, CDR2 SYDVKM. This CDR3 is CASSERLAGNYYNEQFF. Written as DNA, the CDR3 is TGTGCCAGCAGCGAAAGACTAGCAGGAAACTACTACAATGAGCAGTTCTTC.

V and J are TRBV7-2 and TRBJ1-1; D call uncertain. The CDR3 runs to 13 residues. CDR1 is SGHTA, CDR2 FQGNSA, per germline. V was pared by 2 bases and J by 4 bases, with 8 bases between. The CDR3 coding sequence is TGTGCCAGCAGCTTAATCGCCGGCACTGAAGCTTTCTTT. This encodes CASSLIAGTEAFF.

This clonotype was detected ten times or more. This sequence joins TRBV6-1 and TRBJ1-5, with a tentative D call TRBD1 (6 bases). This CDR3 comprises 14 residues. Looked up from germline, CDR1 is MNHNS and CDR2 is SASEGT. V was cut by 1 base and J by 3 bases, with 7 bases left in between. The CDR3 is CASSEEGVNQPQHF. DNA of the CDR3: TGTGCCAGCAGTGAAGAGGGGGTCAATCAGCCCCAGCATTTT.

This clonotype showed up just a few times. This chain joins TRBV6-1 and TRBJ1-1; D might be TRBD1 (5 bases). V lost 5 bases and J 2 bases, leaving 12 bases between the germline ends. CDR3 length: 14 residues. Germline-derived CDR1 and CDR2 are MNHNS and SASEGT. CDR3 nucleotides: TGTGCCAGCAGTAGGGGCTCACTTAACACTGAAGCTTTCTTT. Translating gives CASSRGSLNTEAFF.

This clonotype was counted between two and nine times. A much larger clone differs from this one at a single base, so this may be a read error. V usage is TRBV20-1 and J usage is TRBJ1-4, with D uncertain. CDR3 size: 13 residues. Germline CDR1 and CDR2: DFQATT and SNEGSKA (reference sequence). CDR3 in DNA: TGCAGTGCACGCCCTACATCTAATGAAAGACTGTTTTTT. Translating it yields CSARPTSNERLFF.

At least ten counts were recorded for this clonotype. The V gene is TRBV24-1, the J gene TRBJ1-1; 8 positions agree with TRBD1. Per the germline V gene, CDR1 is KGHDR and CDR2 is SFDVKD. CDR3 length: 18 residues. V was clipped by 5 bases and J by 0 bases; unmatched bases: 13. The CDR3, as DNA: TGTGCCACCAGTGCGGGGGTTACCGGGACAGGATTGAACACTGAAGCTTTCTTT. Protein: CATSAGVTGTGLNTEAFF.

The chain combines TRBV5-1 with TRBJ2-7; 9 bases align to TRBD1. The CDR3 extends over 16 amino acids. The V segment lost 4 bases and the J segment 1 base; nucleotides outside the gene matches: 9. CDR1 and CDR2 (germline): SGHRS, YFSETQ. The CDR3: CASSTPGQGFSYEQYF. CDR3 nucleotides: TGCGCCAGCAGCACCCCAGGACAGGGGTTTTCCTACGAGCAGTACTTC.

As regards this clonotype: A much larger clone differs from this one at a single base, so this may be a read error. This CDR3 is missing its conserved last phenylalanine or tryptophan, likely due to a read error. The rearrangement links TRBV20-1 to TRBJ2-7; a possible D gene is TRBD1 (7 bases). The CDR3 is made up of 13 amino acids. Trimming shortened V by 6 bases and J by 2 bases, and 14 bases separated the two germline ends. From germline, CDR1 is DFQATT and CDR2 SNEGSKA (reference sequence). The DNA of the CDR3 is TGCAGTGCCCACCGGGGGACAGCCTACGAGCAGTACTCC. This encodes CSAHRGTAYEQYS.

Remarks on this clonotype: Possible read error: a much larger clone is one base away. The rearrangement uses TRBV11-2 and TRBJ2-7; TRBD1 might be the D (5 bases). The length of the CDR3 is 13 residues. Germline values: CDR1 SGHAT, CDR2 FQNNGV. CDR3 nucleotide sequence: TGTGCCGGCAGCTTAGATCTAGGGGTCGAGCAGTACTTC. Residues: CAGSLDLGVEQYF.

This clonotype was observed at least ten times. This chain joins TRBV10-3 and TRBJ2-6; a weak D match, TRBD1 (6 bases). V lost 0 bases to trimming and J lost 0 bases, with 15 bases between them. The CDR3 is 19 amino acids. CDR1 and CDR2 from the germline V gene are ENHRY and SYGVKD. The CDR3 DNA is TGTGCCATCAGTGAGTCTCTACAGGGAAAGAGCTCTGGGGCCAACGTCCTGACTTTC. This translates into CAISESLQGKSSGANVLTF.

This clonotype showed up many times. This chain uses TRBV27 with TRBJ2-7, with D unclear. The germline gives CDR1 MNHEY, CDR2 SMNVEV (reference sequence). The CDR3 consists of 14 residues. V was shortened by 9 bases and J by 2 bases, with 17 bases between the two germline ends. CDR3 coding DNA: TGTGCCAGTTCTCGTCGGGTCGAGGCCTACGAGCAGTACTTC. It encodes CASSRRVEAYEQYF.

V gene TRBV9 combines with J gene TRBJ2-2, with TRBD2 matching over 10 bases. This CDR3 comprises 16 residues. V gave up 3 bases and J gave up 7 bases; unmatched junction bases: 9. Germline V gene sequence: CDR1 SGDLS, CDR2 YYNGEE. CDR3 loop: CASSASGSGRFGELFF. DNA for the CDR3: TGTGCCAGCAGCGCGTCCGGTAGCGGGAGGTTCGGGGAGCTGTTTTTT.

This clonotype was counted at least ten times. The CDR3 sequence is CSAPKAGYYEQYF. The CDR3 DNA follows: TGCAGTGCCCCGAAAGCGGGATACTACGAGCAGTACTTC. The chain carries TRBV20-1 and TRBJ2-7; 7 nucleotides line up with TRBD2. Germline CDR1 and CDR2: DFQATT and SNEGSKA (reference sequence). V dropped 6 bases and J dropped 3; count of bases not matched to a gene: 8. This CDR3 is 13 amino acids long.